This T cell receptor (beta chain) was recovered during a study of blood T cells in healthy people across ages. A second PCR, run for about 7 to 11 cycles, used a sample-barcoded 5' primer plus a J-beta primer mix. TCRdb called the 5' RACE reads again in MiXCR, with one record for every CDR3 protein. This table has about 1.1 million distinct CDR3 sequences, 30% to 40% appearing once. From germline, CDR1 is LGHNA and CDR2 YNFKEQ. The CDR3 extends over 13 amino acids. Trimming stripped 1 base from V and 10 bases from J, with 13 bases between. This rearrangement joins TRBV4-2 to TRBJ1-2; possibly TRBD1 for D (5 bases). The sequenced sample was blood. The sequence was collected from a young man in good health. DNA of the CDR3: TGTGCCAGCAGCCAAGCTGTCGGGGGGGACTACACCTTC. It is translated as CASSQAVGGDYTF.